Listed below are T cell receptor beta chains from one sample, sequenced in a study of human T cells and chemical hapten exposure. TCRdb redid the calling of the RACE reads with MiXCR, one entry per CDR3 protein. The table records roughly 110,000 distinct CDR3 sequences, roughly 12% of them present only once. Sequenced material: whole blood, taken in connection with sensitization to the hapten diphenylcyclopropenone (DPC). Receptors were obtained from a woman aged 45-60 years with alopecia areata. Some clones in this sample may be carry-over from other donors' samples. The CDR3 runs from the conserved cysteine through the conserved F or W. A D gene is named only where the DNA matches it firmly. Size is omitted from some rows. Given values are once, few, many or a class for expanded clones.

cdr3_nt: TGTGCCAGCAGCGAGCAGTACGAGCAGTACTTC; cdr3_aa: CASSEQYEQYF; d_call: .; j_call: TRBJ2-7; clone_size: few; v_call: TRBV7-9
cdr3_nt: TGTGCCAGCAGCTTTACCTTCACGACTAGCACAGATACGCAGTATTTT; cdr3_aa: CASSFTFTTSTDTQYF; d_call: .; j_call: TRBJ2-3; clone_size: many; v_call: TRBV7-6
cdr3_nt: TGTGCCAGTATAACTAGCGGGAGGGCCGCAGATACGCAGTATTTT; cdr3_aa: CASITSGRAADTQYF; d_call: TRBD2; j_call: TRBJ2-3; clone_size: many; v_call: TRBV12-3/TRBV12-4
cdr3_nt: TGTGCCAGCAGCGCGGGACTAGCGGACTACAATGAGCAGTTCTTC; cdr3_aa: CASSAGLADYNEQFF; d_call: TRBD2; j_call: TRBJ2-1; clone_size: few; v_call: TRBV7-7
cdr3_nt: TGTGCCAGCAGCCAGGCCTACGAGCAGTACTTC; cdr3_aa: CASSQAYEQYF; d_call: .; j_call: TRBJ2-7; clone_size: many; v_call: TRBV3-1
cdr3_nt: TGTGCCACCAGTGATCCAACGGAGACCCAGTACTTC; cdr3_aa: CATSDPTETQYF; d_call: .; j_call: TRBJ2-5; clone_size: many; v_call: TRBV24-1
cdr3_nt: TGTGCCAGCAGTTTGTACCCAGATACGCAGTATTTT; cdr3_aa: CASSLYPDTQYF; d_call: .; j_call: TRBJ2-3; clone_size: .; v_call: TRBV28
cdr3_nt: TGTGCCAGCAGCCCAGAGGAGCTTGTCATCTATGGCTACACCTTC; cdr3_aa: CASSPEELVIYGYTF; d_call: .; j_call: TRBJ1-2; clone_size: few; v_call: TRBV7-9
cdr3_nt: TGCAGCGTTGAAGGGGTCAGGGGGGAATCTAACTATGGCTACACCTTC; cdr3_aa: CSVEGVRGESNYGYTF; d_call: TRBD1; j_call: TRBJ1-2; clone_size: many; v_call: TRBV29-1
cdr3_nt: TGTGCCAGCTCGGCGGACAGGAAGAACACTGAAGCTTTCTTT; cdr3_aa: CASSADRKNTEAFF; d_call: TRBD1; j_call: TRBJ1-1; clone_size: few; v_call: TRBV18
cdr3_nt: TGTGCCAGCAGTTTGTCCGGATACTCTGGAAACACCATATATTTT; cdr3_aa: CASSLSGYSGNTIYF; d_call: .; j_call: TRBJ1-3; clone_size: many; v_call: TRBV28
cdr3_nt: TGTGCCAGCAGCTTAGTGGTAGGATTGGTGGATACGCAGTATTTT; cdr3_aa: CASSLVVGLVDTQYF; d_call: .; j_call: TRBJ2-3; clone_size: .; v_call: TRBV7-2
cdr3_nt: TGTGCCAGCAGTTCCGCCGCGGGCGGTGAAGACTACGAGCAGTACTTC; cdr3_aa: CASSSAAGGEDYEQYF; d_call: .; j_call: TRBJ2-7; clone_size: few; v_call: TRBV28
cdr3_nt: TGTGCCAGCAGCTTATCCGGGACAGGGATTTACGAGCAGTACTTC; cdr3_aa: CASSLSGTGIYEQYF; d_call: TRBD1; j_call: TRBJ2-7; clone_size: .; v_call: TRBV11-2
cdr3_nt: TGTGCCAGCAGAGCAGGGACAGATACGCAGTATTTT; cdr3_aa: CASRAGTDTQYF; d_call: .; j_call: TRBJ2-3; clone_size: .; v_call: TRBV7-2
cdr3_nt: TGTGCCAGCAGTTACACCTATAGTGAGCAGTTCTTC; cdr3_aa: CASSYTYSEQFF; d_call: .; j_call: TRBJ2-1; clone_size: .; v_call: TRBV6-2/TRBV6-3
cdr3_nt: TGTGCCAGCAGTTACGGAAGGGGGGCCACCTTTAGCAATCAGCCCCAGCATTTT; cdr3_aa: CASSYGRGATFSNQPQHF; d_call: .; j_call: TRBJ1-5; clone_size: .; v_call: TRBV6-6
cdr3_nt: TGCGCCAGCAGCTTCGACAGGTGGGGTGATAATTCACCCCTCCACTTT; cdr3_aa: CASSFDRWGDNSPLHF; d_call: .; j_call: TRBJ1-6; clone_size: few; v_call: TRBV10-2